This T cell receptor beta chain was profiled in a study of blood T cell repertoires in COVID-19. Study background: Sites across the United States, Italy and Spain contributed samples from acute and convalescent COVID-19. Sample material is recorded as cDNA or gDNA derived from T cells, B-cell-depleted T cells, or PBMCs.

The CDR3 extends over 12 amino acids. Germline V lookup: CDR1 GTSNPN, CDR2 SVGIG (reference sequence). Trimming left V 4 bases short and J 7 bases short, with 13 bases between. This clone was counted a single time. In the original processing: By means of reference gene primer amplification, nucleated cell counts were estimated. Sequenced by immunoSEQ multiplex PCR; TCRdb stores in-frame clones only, minus some. The DNA gave D and trimming, while V, J and clone size come from that table. The sample records 130,000 to 150,000 clones, more than 70% being singletons. This TCR derives from a woman aged 45 to 65 with acute or convalescent COVID-19. This sequence joins TRBV30 and TRBJ1-2; D gene uncertain. The source material was peripheral blood. CDR3 sequence reads: CAWTGQVPGYTF. CDR3 nucleotide sequence: TGTGCCTGGACAGGTCAGGTCCCTGGCTACACCTTC.